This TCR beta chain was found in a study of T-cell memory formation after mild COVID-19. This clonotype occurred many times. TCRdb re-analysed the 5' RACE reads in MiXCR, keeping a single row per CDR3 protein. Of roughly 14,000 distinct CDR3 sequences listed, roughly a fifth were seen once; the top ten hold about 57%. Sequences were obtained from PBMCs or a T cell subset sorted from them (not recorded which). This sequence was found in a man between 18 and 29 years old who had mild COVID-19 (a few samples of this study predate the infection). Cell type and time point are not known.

The chain's CDR3 is CASSLTSGRYSYNEQFF. The CDR3 region has the DNA TGTGCCAGCAGCTTAACGTCGGGGCGGTACTCCTACAATGAGCAGTTCTTC. The chain carries TRBV7-3 and TRBJ2-1; either TRBD1 or TRBD2 may fit D (5 bases each). The CDR3 loop spans 17 amino acids. V lost 0 bases to trimming and J lost 0 bases, with 12 bases between them. Germline CDR1 is SGHTA and CDR2 is FQGTGA. Based on the CDR3 plus reference TRBV7-3 and TRBJ2-1, the full variable domain is GAGVSQTPSNKVTEKGKYVELRCDPISGHTALYWYRQSLGQGPEFLIYFQGTGAADDSGLPNDRFFAVRPEGSVSTLKIQRTERGDSAVYLCASSLTSGRYSYNEQFFGPGTRLTVL.